This passage covers 27 T cell receptor beta chains from one sample sequenced in a study of metastatic and nonmetastatic thyroid tumors. Thyroid surgery had not been preceded by any treatment in any patient. With MiXCR, TCRdb called clones anew from the PCR reads. The table records under 35,000 clones, approximately 19% of them present only once. Sequencing input: blood. Receptor source: a female donor with papillary thyroid cancer or a benign thyroid nodule (not recorded which). Some clones in this sample may be carry-over from other donors' samples.

There are many counts of this clone. The J gene is TRBJ1-4, the V gene TRBV4-1; 7 bases map to TRBD1. V lost 3 bases to trimming and J lost 2 bases; unmatched junction nucleotides: 6. Germline CDR1 MGHRA, CDR2 YSYEKL. This CDR3 is built from 16 residues. CDR3 residues: CASSHGPTGTNEKLFF. The DNA for the CDR3 is TGCGCCAGCAGCCATGGGCCGACAGGGACTAATGAAAAACTGTTTTTT.

There are a few counts of this clone. The chain has TRBV6-1 and TRBJ2-1, with D possibly being TRBD1 or TRBD2 (5 bases each). CDR1 and CDR2 from the germline V gene are MNHNS and SASEGT. The CDR3 covers 12 residues. Trimming removed 8 bases from V and 8 bases from J, with 13 bases in between. DNA of the CDR3: TGTGCCAGCCTTTTCAGGGACCATGAGCAGTTCTTC. It is translated as CASLFRDHEQFF.

This chain uses TRBV6-1 with TRBJ2-5; 10 nucleotides align to TRBD1. The CDR3 is 14 amino acids. Looked up from germline, CDR1 is MNHNS and CDR2 is SASEGT. With V trimmed by 6 bases and J by 4 bases, 5 bases remained unmatched. The CDR3 protein is CASRDRGGRETQYF. CDR3 DNA sequence: TGTGCCAGCAGGGACAGGGGGGGTAGAGAGACCCAGTACTTC.

Ten or more counts support this clone. The chain carries TRBV28 and TRBJ2-7; 13 nucleotides match TRBD2. V gave up 3 bases and J gave up 8 bases; unmatched junction bases: 7. CDR1 is MDHEN, CDR2 SYDVKM, per germline. The CDR3 contains 15 residues. The CDR3 DNA follows: TGTGCCAGCAGTTTCCGGACTAGCGGGAGCAAAAAGCAGTACTTC. It specifies CASSFRTSGSKKQYF. Variable domain in full (rest from reference TRBV28 and TRBJ2-7): DVKVTQSSRYLVKRTGEKVFLECVQDMDHENMFWYRQDPGLGLRLIYFSYDVKMKEKGDIPEGYSVSREKKERFSLILESASTNQTSMYLCASSFRTSGSKKQYFGPGTRLTVT.

Ten or more counts support this clone. Being one base from a much bigger clone, this may be a read error. V is TRBV19 and J is TRBJ1-5; 10 bases match TRBD1. The trim removed 8 bases at V and 7 bases at J, leaving 5 bases unmatched. The CDR3 spans 13 residues. CDR1 LNHDA and CDR2 SQIVND come from the germline V gene (reference sequence). CDR3 in amino acids: CASGTGVKQPQHF. CDR3 coding DNA: TGTGCCAGTGGGACAGGGGTAAAACAGCCCCAGCATTTT.

At least ten counts were recorded for this clone. The chain is built from TRBV6-4 and TRBJ2-1; 7 nucleotides line up with TRBD2. This CDR3 region has 16 residues. Looked up from germline, CDR1 is MRHNA and CDR2 is SNTAGT. The V and J ends lost 4 bases and 0 bases, in that order; junction bases with no gene match: 6. For the CDR3, the DNA is TGTGCCAGCAGTGTTCTAGCGGCGTACTCCTACAATGAGCAGTTCTTC. This translates into CASSVLAAYSYNEQFF.

This clone was counted at least ten times. The chain recombines TRBV27 with TRBJ1-4, with D hard to call. CDR1 and CDR2 from the germline V gene are MNHEY and SMNVEV (reference sequence). The length of the CDR3 is 14 residues. V dropped 2 bases and J dropped 8 bases, with 12 bases sitting between them. The CDR3 sequence is CASSLRGDWEKLFF. The CDR3 bases are TGTGCCAGCAGTTTACGAGGAGATTGGGAAAAACTGTTTTTT.

Regarding this clone: Just one base apart from a much larger clone, this may be a read error. CDR3 amino acids: CASTLQGAINQPQHF. Written as DNA, the CDR3 is TGTGCCAGCACCCTACAGGGGGCGATCAATCAGCCCCAGCATTTT. The chain carries TRBV5-6 and TRBJ1-5, with 9 positions matching TRBD1. The CDR3 runs to 15 residues. The V gene's germline CDR1 is SGHDT and CDR2 YYEEEE. With V trimmed by 6 bases and J by 3 bases, 7 bases remained unmatched.

This clone showed up many times. The chain recombines TRBV7-3 with TRBJ1-1; TRBD1 might be the D (6 bases). Trimming removed 0 bases at V and 5 bases at J, with 13 bases between. CDR3 length: 15 residues. Germline-derived CDR1 and CDR2 are SGHTA and FQGTGA. CDR3: CASSLTQGFGTEAFF. The CDR3 DNA reads as TGTGCCAGCAGCTTAACGCAGGGGTTTGGGACTGAAGCTTTCTTT.

There are many counts of this clone. The chain couples TRBV2 to TRBJ1-1; D perhaps matches TRBD1 (5 bases). V was cut by 7 bases and J by 3 bases, with 12 bases left in between. CDR3 size: 13 residues. Germline V lookup: CDR1 SNHLY, CDR2 FYNNEI. CDR3 amino acids: CASKLGVYTEAFF. The CDR3 nucleotides read TGTGCCAGCAAGCTAGGGGTTTACACTGAAGCTTTCTTT.

This clone showed up many times. The chain has TRBV7-9 and TRBJ2-2; D is unresolved. Germline V CDR1 and CDR2: SEHNR, FQNEAQ (reference sequence). Trimming took off 6 bases at V and 0 bases at J, with 8 bases between the two ends. The CDR3 runs 14 residues. In nucleotides, the CDR3 is TGTGCCAGCAGGCGCGGACCGAACACCGGGGAGCTGTTTTTT. It yields the protein CASRRGPNTGELFF.

This clone has a single count. This chain uses TRBV30 with TRBJ1-5, with TRBD1 matching over 10 bases. The CDR3 runs 15 residues. In germline, CDR1 is GTSNPN, CDR2 SVGIG (reference sequence). V lost 2 bases, J lost 4 bases, and 5 bases stayed unmatched. The CDR3 spells CAWSLGTGANQPQHF. For the CDR3, the DNA is TGTGCCTGGAGTCTTGGGACAGGGGCTAATCAGCCCCAGCATTTT.

This chain connects TRBV19 to TRBJ2-1; TRBD2 aligns across 12 bases. Trimming took 3 bases from V and 9 from J; bases not matched to a gene: 6. The CDR3 is 15 amino acids. Germline V CDR1 and CDR2: LNHDA, SQIVND (reference sequence). CDR3 in DNA: TGTGCCAGTAGTATGACTAGCGGGAGTCTGAGTGAGCAGTTCTTC. It encodes CASSMTSGSLSEQFF.

In DNA form, the CDR3 reads TGTGCCAGTGGGGTCGGCACCTTC. Its translation: CASGVGTF. The chain carries TRBV6-4 and TRBJ1-2, with no clear D. Germline-derived CDR1 and CDR2 are MRHNA and SNTAGT. V lost 9 bases to trimming and J lost 13 bases, with 9 bases between them. The CDR3 spans 8 residues.

This clone has more than one count but fewer than ten. The chain links TRBV10-3 to TRBJ1-2; no reliable D call. Looked up from germline, CDR1 is ENHRY and CDR2 is SYGVKD. V was clipped by 10 bases and J by 4 bases, with 13 bases between them. CDR3 length equals 12 residues. The CDR3 DNA is TGTGCCACAGACGGACGGCCCTATGGCTACACCTTC. This sequence encodes CATDGRPYGYTF.

This clone was detected ten times or more. It may be a read error: a sequence one base away is much more abundant. The V call is TRBV6-2 or TRBV6-3, the J call TRBJ1-2; TRBD1 is a possible D gene (6 bases). Trimming pared 7 bases from V and 7 bases from J, leaving 16 bases between. The length of the CDR3 is 13 residues. Germline CDR1 reads MNHEY; CDR2 reads SVGEGT. The CDR3 protein is CASITGYGCGYTF. CDR3 nucleotide sequence: TGTGCCAGCATCACAGGGTACGGCTGTGGCTACACCTTC.

J is TRBJ2-3 and V is TRBV7-3; 9 positions match TRBD2. This CDR3 is built from 15 residues. Germline loops: CDR1 SGHTA, CDR2 FQGTGA. Trimming removed 6 bases from V and 6 bases from J; junction bases left unmatched: 10. The CDR3 DNA reads as TGTGCCAGCAGTTCCGGAGCGGGGGGTTGGGATACGCAGTATTTT. It encodes CASSSGAGGWDTQYF.

This clone was seen at least ten times. The gene calls are TRBV14 and TRBJ1-1; no definite D call. The germline V and J ends were trimmed by 2 bases and 2 bases, with 12 bases remaining between them. Germline V gives CDR1 SGHDN, CDR2 FVKESK. The CDR3 covers 15 residues. CDR3 nucleotides: TGTGCCAGCAGCCAATTACCGGGCCATAACACTGAAGCTTTCTTT. The encoded protein is CASSQLPGHNTEAFF. The whole variable domain, remainder taken from reference TRBV14 and TRBJ1-1, is EAGVTQFPSHSVIEKGQTVTLRCDPISGHDNLYWYRRVMGKEIKFLLHFVKESKQDESGMPNNRFLAERTGGTYSTLKVQPAELEDSGVYFCASSQLPGHNTEAFFGQGTRLTVV.

This clone has at least ten counts. The chain carries TRBV6-2 or TRBV6-3 and TRBJ1-1; D is undetermined. CDR3 length: 15 residues. The germline V and J ends were trimmed by 0 bases and 7 bases, with 15 bases remaining between them. Germline V CDR1 and CDR2: MNHEY, SVGEGT. CDR3: CASSYSELLMGEAFF. The CDR3 DNA sequence: TGTGCCAGCAGTTACTCCGAACTCCTAATGGGTGAAGCTTTCTTT.

This clone was observed at least ten times. This rearrangement joins TRBV6-1 to TRBJ2-1; 14 bases are a match to TRBD2. V trimming: 2 bases; J trimming: 9 bases; junction bases outside the gene matches: 9. The V gene's germline CDR1 is MNHNS and CDR2 SASEGT. This CDR3 comprises 17 residues. The CDR3 spells CASSESRGLAGVGEQFF. The DNA of the CDR3 is TGTGCCAGCAGTGAAAGCCGGGGACTAGCGGGAGTGGGTGAGCAGTTCTTC.

This clone showed up many times. The chain employs TRBV20-1 and TRBJ2-1; perhaps TRBD2 as D (6 bases). The CDR3 has 14 residues. V lost 4 bases and J 9 bases, leaving 19 bases between the germline ends. Germline V gene sequence: CDR1 DFQATT, CDR2 SNEGSKA (reference sequence). The CDR3 nucleotides are TGCAGTGCTACACGCGGGGCCGTACGGGGTGAGCAGTTCTTC. It translates to CSATRGAVRGEQFF.

This clone has a handful of counts. J is TRBJ1-5 and V is TRBV2, with 7 bases lining up with TRBD1. The CDR3 extends over 14 amino acids. V lost 8 bases to trimming and J lost 5 bases; unmatched junction nucleotides: 9. The germline V gene encodes CDR1 SNHLY and CDR2 FYNNEI. The CDR3 DNA sequence: TGTGCCAGCGGACCGACAGGGAGGGATCAGCCCCAGCATTTT. Protein sequence: CASGPTGRDQPQHF.

This clone has a count of ten or more. The chain uses TRBV11-2 and TRBJ1-1; D not certain. Trimming stripped 5 bases from V and 0 bases from J, with 10 bases between. CDR1 is SGHAT and CDR2 is FQNNGV in the germline V gene. The length of the CDR3 is 14 residues. Here the CDR3 DNA reads TGTGCCAGCAGCGGGGTCGAGTTGAACACTGAAGCTTTCTTT. Amino acids: CASSGVELNTEAFF.

This clone has ten or more counts. The genes are TRBV20-1 and TRBJ2-3; 7 positions match TRBD2. With 6 bases clipped from V and 3 bases from J, the junction kept 12 bases outside the gene matches. Germline CDR1 is DFQATT and CDR2 is SNEGSKA (reference sequence). This CDR3 has 15 residues. CDR3 nucleotides: TGCAGTGCCCCACCGTGGAGCGGGGCTACAGATACGCAGTATTTT. Its protein product is CSAPPWSGATDTQYF.

The chain recombines TRBV11-2 with TRBJ2-5; 10 bases fit TRBD2. Per the germline V gene, CDR1 is SGHAT and CDR2 is FQNNGV. The CDR3 consists of 18 residues. The J segment lost 4 bases and the V segment lost 1 base, leaving 12 bases of the junction unmatched. CDR3 DNA sequence: TGTGCCAGCAGCTTAGGTCTAGCGGGAGCAGGCTTCGGAGAGACCCAGTACTTC. As protein: CASSLGLAGAGFGETQYF.

This clone was recorded at least ten times. V is TRBV12-3 or TRBV12-4 and J is TRBJ1-4; no clear D gene. The CDR3 length is 12 residues. V was clipped by 6 bases and J by 7 bases, with 9 bases between them. CDR3 sequence (DNA): TGTGCCAGCAGGGAAAAGGCTGAAAAACTGTTTTTT. Translation: CASREKAEKLFF.

This clone was recorded many times. This rearrangement joins TRBV9 to TRBJ1-1; a weak D match, TRBD1 (5 bases). V lost 3 bases to trimming and J lost 3 bases, with 12 bases between them. CDR1 SGDLS and CDR2 YYNGEE come from the germline V gene. CDR3 size: 14 residues. The CDR3 coding sequence is TGTGCCAGCAGCGCCACGGGGGGAGACACTGAAGCTTTCTTT. Its translation: CASSATGGDTEAFF.